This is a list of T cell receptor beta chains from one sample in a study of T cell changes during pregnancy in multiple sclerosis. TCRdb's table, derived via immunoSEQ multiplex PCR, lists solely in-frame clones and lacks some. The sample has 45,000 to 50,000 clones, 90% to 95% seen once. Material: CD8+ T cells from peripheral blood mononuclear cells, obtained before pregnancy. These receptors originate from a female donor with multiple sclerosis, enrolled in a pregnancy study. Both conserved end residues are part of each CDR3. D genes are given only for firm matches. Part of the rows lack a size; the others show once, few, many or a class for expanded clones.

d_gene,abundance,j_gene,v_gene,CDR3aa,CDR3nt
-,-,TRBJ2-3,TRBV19,CASSTSSTDTQYF,TGTGCCAGTAGTACCTCTAGCACAGATACGCAGTATTTT
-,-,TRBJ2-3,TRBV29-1,CSAVPSRMATDTQYF,TGCAGCGCCGTCCCTTCTAGGATGGCCACAGATACGCAGTATTTT
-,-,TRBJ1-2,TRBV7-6,CASSESLQGAGMHGYTF,TGTGCCAGCAGCGAATCACTACAGGGAGCGGGGATGCATGGCTACACCTTC
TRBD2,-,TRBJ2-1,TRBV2,CASSPTSGSSYNEQFF,TGTGCCAGCAGTCCTACTAGCGGGAGCTCCTACAATGAGCAGTTCTTC
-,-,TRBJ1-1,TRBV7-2,CASSLFRGTEAFF,TGTGCCAGCAGCTTATTTCGAGGGACTGAAGCTTTCTTT
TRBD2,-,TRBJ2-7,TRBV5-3,CARSLDGLSTGLATEQYF,TGTGCCAGAAGCTTGGACGGCTTGTCGACGGGACTAGCAACCGAGCAGTACTTC
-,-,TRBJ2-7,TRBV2,CATTLEAGGYEQYF,TGTGCCACCACCCTGGAGGCCGGCGGGTACGAGCAGTACTTC
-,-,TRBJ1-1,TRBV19,CASSMSLNTEAFF,TGTGCCAGTAGTATGAGTCTGAACACTGAAGCTTTCTTT
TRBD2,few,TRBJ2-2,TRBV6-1,CASRGGRDTGELFF,TGTGCCAGCAGGGGAGGGAGGGACACCGGGGAGCTGTTTTTT
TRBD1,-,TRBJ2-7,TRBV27,CASSLRGQGSYEQYF,TGTGCCAGCAGTTTAAGAGGACAGGGGTCCTACGAGCAGTACTTC
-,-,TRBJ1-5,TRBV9,CASSVSGNQPQHF,TGTGCCAGCAGCGTATCCGGGAATCAGCCCCAGCATTTT
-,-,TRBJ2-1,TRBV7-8,CASSLPPNEQFF,TGTGCCAGCAGCCTACCCCCCAATGAGCAGTTCTTC
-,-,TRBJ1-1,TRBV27,CASSFVLGANTEAFF,TGTGCCAGCAGTTTTGTATTGGGGGCGAACACTGAAGCTTTCTTT
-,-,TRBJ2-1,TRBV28,CASSLYPMSGLYNEQFF,TGTGCCAGCAGTTTATACCCCATGAGCGGGTTATACAATGAGCAGTTCTTC
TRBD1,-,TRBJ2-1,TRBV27,CASSFGPDRVIYNEQFF,TGTGCCAGCAGTTTCGGCCCAGACAGGGTAATTTACAATGAGCAGTTCTTC
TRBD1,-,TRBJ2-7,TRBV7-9,CASSLGQGSTYEQYF,TGTGCCAGCAGCTTAGGACAGGGGTCTACCTACGAGCAGTACTTC
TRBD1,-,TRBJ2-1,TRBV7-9,CASSLQTGTYNEQFF,TGTGCCAGCAGTTTACAGACAGGGACCTACAATGAGCAGTTCTTC
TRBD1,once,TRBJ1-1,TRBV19,CASSMGQGAGFTEAFF,TGTGCCAGTAGTATGGGACAGGGGGCTGGGTTCACTGAAGCTTTCTTT
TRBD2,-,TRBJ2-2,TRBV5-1,CASSNSGRGTGELFF,TGCGCCAGCAGCAATAGCGGGAGAGGTACCGGGGAGCTGTTTTTT
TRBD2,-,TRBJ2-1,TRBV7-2,CASSPMTSVYNEQFF,TGTGCCAGCAGCCCTATGACTAGCGTCTACAATGAGCAGTTCTTC
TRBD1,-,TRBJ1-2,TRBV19,CASSIGQGAENYGYTF,TGTGCCAGTAGTATTGGACAGGGGGCTGAAAACTATGGCTACACCTTC
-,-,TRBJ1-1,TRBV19,CASSSYTEAFF,TGTGCCAGTAGTTCGTACACTGAAGCTTTCTTT
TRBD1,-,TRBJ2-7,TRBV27,CASSLSIGDRGYEQYF,TGTGCCAGCAGTTTATCGATCGGGGACAGGGGGTACGAGCAGTACTTC
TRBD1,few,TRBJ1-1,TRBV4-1,CASSQGQPATEAFF,TGCGCCAGCAGCCAGGGACAGCCAGCCACTGAAGCTTTCTTT
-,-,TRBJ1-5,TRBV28,CASSSQVGNQPQHF,TGTGCCAGCAGTTCACAGGTCGGCAATCAGCCCCAGCATTTT
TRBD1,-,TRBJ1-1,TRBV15,CATMMGPGQGANTEAFF,TGTGCCACCATGATGGGTCCGGGACAGGGGGCGAACACTGAAGCTTTCTTT
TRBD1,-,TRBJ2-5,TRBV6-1,CASKGQGQETQYF,TGTGCCAGCAAGGGACAGGGCCAAGAGACCCAGTACTTC
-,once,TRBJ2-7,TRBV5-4,CASSHGAGVSYEQYF,TGTGCCAGCAGCCACGGGGCAGGGGTCTCCTACGAGCAGTACTTC
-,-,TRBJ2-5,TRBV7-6,CASSLSTETQYF,TGTGCCAGCAGCTTATCTACGGAGACCCAGTACTTC
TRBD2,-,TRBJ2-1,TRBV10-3,CAISEASGSYNEQFF,TGTGCCATCAGTGAGGCTAGCGGGAGCTACAATGAGCAGTTCTTC
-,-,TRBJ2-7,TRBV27,CASSFSGFYSYEQYF,TGTGCCAGCAGTTTTTCAGGATTTTATTCCTACGAGCAGTACTTC
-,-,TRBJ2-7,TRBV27,CASSRSAISRTDEQYF,TGTGCCAGCAGTCGCTCCGCTATATCCCGGACAGACGAGCAGTACTTC
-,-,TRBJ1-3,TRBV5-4,CASSFGGGNTIYF,TGTGCCAGCAGCTTCGGAGGTGGAAACACCATATATTTT
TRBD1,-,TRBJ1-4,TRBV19,CASTGTVGLWEKLFF,TGTGCCAGTACCGGGACAGTCGGACTTTGGGAAAAACTGTTTTTT
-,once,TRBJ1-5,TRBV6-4,CASSPSSNQPQHF,TGTGCCAGCAGTCCCTCTAGCAATCAGCCCCAGCATTTT
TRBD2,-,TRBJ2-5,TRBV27,CASSLGAGVTRETQYF,TGTGCCAGCAGTTTAGGGGCGGGAGTAACCAGGGAGACCCAGTACTTC
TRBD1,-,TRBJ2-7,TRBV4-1,CASSQGTGDYYEQYF,TGCGCCAGCAGCCAGGGGACAGGGGATTACTACGAGCAGTACTTC
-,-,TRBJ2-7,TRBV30,CAWAQGNPYEQYF,TGTGCCTGGGCGCAGGGAAACCCCTACGAGCAGTACTTC
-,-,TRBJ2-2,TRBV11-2,CASSSFEVSAGELFF,TGTGCCAGCAGCTCCTTCGAGGTATCAGCCGGGGAGCTGTTTTTT
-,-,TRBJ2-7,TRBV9,CASNPGADTYEQYF,TGTGCCAGCAATCCAGGAGCGGATACCTACGAGCAGTACTTC
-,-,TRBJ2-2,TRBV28,CASSFSGNTGELFF,TGTGCCAGCAGTTTTTCAGGGAATACCGGGGAGCTGTTTTTT
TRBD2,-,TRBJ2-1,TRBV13,CASSLELAGEQFF,TGTGCCAGCAGCTTAGAACTAGCGGGTGAGCAGTTCTTC
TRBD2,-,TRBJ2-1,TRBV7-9,CASSPRLAGGQGEQFF,TGTGCCAGCAGCCCCAGACTAGCGGGAGGGCAGGGTGAGCAGTTCTTC
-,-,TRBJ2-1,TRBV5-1,CASSSGQVGGRVNEQFF,TGCGCCAGCAGCTCGGGACAGGTCGGGGGGCGGGTGAATGAGCAGTTCTTC
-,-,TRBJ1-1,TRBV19,CASSLQGYTEAFF,TGTGCCAGTAGTCTCCAGGGGTACACTGAAGCTTTCTTT